This T cell receptor beta chain derives from a study of blood T cell repertoires in COVID-19 (TCRdb year 2020). Regarding the complete study: Samples covering the acute and convalescent phases of COVID-19 were provided by collaborators in the United States, Italy and Spain. Samples were obtained from the ongoing ImmuneRACE study (first 160 participants) and from over a thousand subjects provided by 6 global collaborators. Sample metadata almost always included a de-identified subject ID, COVID-19 status, age in years and sex. HLA class I and class II types, where available, came from metadata supplied by the sample provider rather than from assay-based typing. The dataset comprised deeply sampled blood TCRbeta repertoires from subjects exposed to, actively infected with, or recovered from COVID-19. The repertoires were made available in a free public database intended to serve as a resource for research on the immune response to SARS-CoV-2. The material from the prospective study consisted of cDNA or gDNA derived from T cells, B-cell-depleted T cells, or PBMCs.

As for this clone: The antigen it binds to is not known. Per-base quality was not reported, and no clone a single base away is much larger than it.

The CDR3 has 18 amino acids, counting the end cysteine and phenylalanine. CDR3 DNA is the only sequence kept; it has 54 bases, read in frame from the first base. The germline V gene (reference sequence) provides CDR1 MNHEY and CDR2 SMNVEV. Trimming at the junction amounts to 2 bases on V and 0 bases on J, and the germline ends lie 17 bases apart. On the study overall, not on this receptor specifically: The quantity of clinical and demographic metadata differed by source and by participant and was supplied without curation.

The collaborating institutions used their own protocols to collect whole blood in K2EDTA tubes. For TCRbeta analysis, collaborators shipped samples in one of three forms: frozen whole blood, isolated PBMCs, or DNA extracted from either of those sample types. The immunoSEQ Assay, a bias-controlled multiplex PCR, was used to amplify TCRbeta CDR3 regions from genomic DNA. The published analysis was carried out like this. The number of nucleated cells in each sample was estimated by amplification of reference gene primers within the assay. To quantify the absolute abundance of each unique TCRbeta CDR3 rearrangement, sequence reads were collapsed and filtered. Productive Simpson clonality was computed per sample as the square root of Simpson's diversity index over productive rearrangements. Imported from immuneACCESS, the table was reduced by TCRdb to in-frame sequences with V and J called. These copies leave out some clones; in studies compared against another copy, an unresolved V gene accounts for under half, and the cause of the remainder is not known. Clone size and the V and J calls come from that table; the DNA yielded D and trimming. A total of 270,000 or so clones appear in this sample, roughly 86% of them only once. About 8.6% of the sample belongs to the ten largest clones.

This TCR derives from a man aged 35 to 55 with active or convalescent COVID-19. The chain is encoded by TRBV27 joined to TRBJ1-5; a weak D assignment points to TRBD1 (5 bases agree). Sequencing was done on a sample of peripheral blood. The sequenced DNA: TGTGCCAGCAGTTTAAAAGTCAAGGGGCCCTATAGCAATCAGCCCCAGCATTTT. This yields the protein CASSLKVKGPYSNQPQHF.